This T cell receptor beta chain was sequenced in a study of T cells in Graves' hyperthyroidism and ophthalmopathy (dated by TCRdb to the late 2010s). In the study overall: Peripheral blood samples were taken at initial diagnosis, before any treatment was given. To identify distinguishing TCR V-J signatures, a discovery cohort of 100 patients was used, comprising approximately 40 with Graves' ophthalmopathy and approximately 57 with stable Graves' hyperthyroidism. Whether ophthalmopathy could be predicted prospectively was tested in an independent validation cohort made up of 18 to 20 hyperthyroidism patients plus 17 patients who later progressed to ophthalmopathy. The roughly 100 discovery patients were randomly divided into training and test sets at a 7:3 ratio. The study also compared thyroid tissue and blood T-cell repertoires from more than 5 Graves' hyperthyroidism patients. After blood sampling, hyperthyroidism patients were treated with methimazole at a starting dose of 30 mg daily, and ophthalmopathy patients were treated with high-dose intravenous methylprednisolone. TCR Vbeta CDR3 sequencing of 130 to 150 peripheral blood samples (under 45 ophthalmopathy, under 80 hyperthyroidism and approximately 17 progressor patients) is reported in the paper. Results and caveats for the whole study, not just this receptor: Blood samples also contained most of the expanded thyroid clonotypes (frequency above 0.001), which suggests that blood repertoires may reflect thyroid immune responses. In validation, progression to ophthalmopathy was predicted by the model with 70.59% sensitivity and 72.22% specificity, a median of about 6.4 months before onset. No statistical method was used to fix the sample size in advance, and group allocation was not hidden from the investigators. In cross-validation, a model built on a 13 V-J signature told ophthalmopathy apart from stable hyperthyroidism with over 85% sensitivity and about 81% specificity, and in testing the same model reached 80%/75%.

The TCR beta CDR3 regions were amplified from RNA transcripts. For the first round of RT-PCR on the TCR CDR3, the HTBI primer set was used together with the Qiagen OneStep RT-PCR kit. Libraries were constructed in a second round of multiplex PCR, after which size selection and purification were carried out. Paired-end sequencing of the libraries was performed with 100 bp reads on an Illumina HiSeq2000. The study's own analysis went as follows. SOAPnuke was used to process the raw data, throwing out any read that contained adapters or uncalled bases, had a mean Phred below 15, or lacked an exact constant-primer or identifier match. High-quality paired reads were merged using COPE v1.2.5, and each unique nucleotide sequence was defined as a clonotype. MiTCR v1.1 was used to align clonotypes to the IMGT TRBV, TRBD and TRBJ reference segments. Analysis was restricted to V-J combinations with a frequency above 0.0001, which covered 98% to 99.2% of repertoires. A TCS score was defined as the ratio of F50 (clonal expansion) to E x V (chaos), with BLOSUM62-based TCRdist applied between CDR3 peptides within each V-J. Welch's t-statistics and random forest reduced around 520 V-J features to 10 to 15, which were used in a naive Bayes classifier (R e1071). The public reads were run again by TCRdb, first through fastp at Q25 and then through MiXCR, and only productive beta chains were kept. Duplicate CDR3 protein sequences are folded into a single record with the most common DNA and genes. None of the V and J calls come from the authors' own analysis; TCRdb made them. This sample is represented by about 520,000 distinct CDR3 sequences; approximately 25% of them were singletons. Clones ranked in the top ten supply about 11% of the sample.

In the ophthalmopathy patients, disease was moderately to severely active, with a Clinical Activity Score of 3 or more, a NOSPECS grade of 4 or more, and a duration of less than 3 months. Patients with uncontrolled infections, other autoimmune diseases, pregnancy or lactation were excluded. Diagnoses were based on clinical symptoms, serum thyroxine and TRAb, thyroid ultrasound and orbital computed tomography. PBMCs were isolated from about 10 ml of fresh peripheral blood by Ficoll-Paque density gradient centrifugation. Trizol reagent was used to extract total RNA, and RNA quality was then checked on an Agilent 2100 Bioanalyzer. On this clonotype: Its antigen is still unknown. The sample holds no much larger clone one base away, and base qualities are not on file.

The CDR3 measures 15 amino acids from cysteine to phenylalanine. This entry keeps only the CDR3 DNA: 45 bases, framed from base 1. V lost 0 bases and J lost 5 bases; the stretch between them is 14 bases long. The germline V gene gives CDR1 as LGHNA and CDR2 as YSLEER. Sequencing was carried out using blood. The sequence was obtained from a woman aged 25 to 45 with Graves' ophthalmopathy. The chain was built from TRBV4-3 and TRBJ2-7, with a tentative D gene TRBD1 over 6 matching bases. The bases are TGCGCCAGCAGCCAAGATGGAACAGGGCTTAACGAGCAGTACTTC. Its amino acids are CASSQDGTGLNEQYF.